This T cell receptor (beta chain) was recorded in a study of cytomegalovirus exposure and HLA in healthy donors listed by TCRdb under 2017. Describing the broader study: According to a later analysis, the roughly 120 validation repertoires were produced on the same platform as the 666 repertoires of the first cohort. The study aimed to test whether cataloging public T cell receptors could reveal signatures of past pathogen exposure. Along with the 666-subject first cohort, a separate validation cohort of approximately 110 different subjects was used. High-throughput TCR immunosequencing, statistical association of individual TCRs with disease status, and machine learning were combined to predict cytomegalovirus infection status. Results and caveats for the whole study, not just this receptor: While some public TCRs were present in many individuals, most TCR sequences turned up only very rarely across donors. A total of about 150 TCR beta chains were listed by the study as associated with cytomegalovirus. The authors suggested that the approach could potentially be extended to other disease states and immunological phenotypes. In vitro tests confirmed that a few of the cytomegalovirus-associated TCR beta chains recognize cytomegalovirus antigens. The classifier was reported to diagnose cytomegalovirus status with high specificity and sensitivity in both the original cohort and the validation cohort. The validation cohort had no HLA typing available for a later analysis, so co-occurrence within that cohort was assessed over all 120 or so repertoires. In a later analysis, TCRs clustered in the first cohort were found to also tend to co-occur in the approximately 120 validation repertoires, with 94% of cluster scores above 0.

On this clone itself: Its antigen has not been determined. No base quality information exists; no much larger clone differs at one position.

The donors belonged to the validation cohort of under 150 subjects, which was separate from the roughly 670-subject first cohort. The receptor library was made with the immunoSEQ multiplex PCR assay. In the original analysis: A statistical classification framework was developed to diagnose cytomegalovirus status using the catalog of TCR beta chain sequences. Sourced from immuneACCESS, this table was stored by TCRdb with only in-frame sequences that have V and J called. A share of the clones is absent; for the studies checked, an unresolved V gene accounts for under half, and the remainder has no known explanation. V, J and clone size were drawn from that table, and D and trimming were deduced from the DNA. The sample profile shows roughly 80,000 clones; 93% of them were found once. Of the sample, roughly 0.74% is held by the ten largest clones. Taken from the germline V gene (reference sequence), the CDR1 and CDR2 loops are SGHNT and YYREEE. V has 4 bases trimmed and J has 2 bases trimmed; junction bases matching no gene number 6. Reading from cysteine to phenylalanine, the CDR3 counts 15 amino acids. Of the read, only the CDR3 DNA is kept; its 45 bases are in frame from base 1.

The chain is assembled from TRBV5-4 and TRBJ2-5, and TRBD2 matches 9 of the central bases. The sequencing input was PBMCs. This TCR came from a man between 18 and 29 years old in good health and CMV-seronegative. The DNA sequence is TGTGCCAGCAGCGCTCCGGGACTAGCTCAAGAGACCCAGTACTTC. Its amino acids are CASSAPGLAQETQYF.